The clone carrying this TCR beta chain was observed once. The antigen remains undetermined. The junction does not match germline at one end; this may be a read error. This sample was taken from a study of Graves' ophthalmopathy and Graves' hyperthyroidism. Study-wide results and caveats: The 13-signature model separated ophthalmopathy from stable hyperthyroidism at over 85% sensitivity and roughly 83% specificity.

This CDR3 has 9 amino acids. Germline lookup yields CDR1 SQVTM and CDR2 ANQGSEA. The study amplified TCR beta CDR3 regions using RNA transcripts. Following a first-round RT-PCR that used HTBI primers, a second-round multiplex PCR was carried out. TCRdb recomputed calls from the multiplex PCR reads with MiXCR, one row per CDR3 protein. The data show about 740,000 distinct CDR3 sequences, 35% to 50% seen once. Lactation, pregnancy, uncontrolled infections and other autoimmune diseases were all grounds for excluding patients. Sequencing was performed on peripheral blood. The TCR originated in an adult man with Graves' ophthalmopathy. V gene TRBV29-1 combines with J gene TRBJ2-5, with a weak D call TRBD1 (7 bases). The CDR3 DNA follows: TGCAGCGCTGCAGGGGGGAGCTTCTTC. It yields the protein CSAAGGSFF.